This T cell receptor beta chain derives from a study of Ad26.COV2.S vaccination and SARS-CoV-2 variants listed by TCRdb under 2021. With respect to the entire study: Vaccine-arm donors came from COV1001, a multicentre, randomized, double-blind, placebo-controlled phase I-IIa trial of Ad26.COV2.S in healthy adults. Ad26.COV2.S was administered intramuscularly at a dose of 5x10^10 or 1x10^11 viral particles, either as one shot or as two shots given 56 days apart. TCRbeta repertoire sequencing was used to assess the specificity and breadth of SARS-CoV-2-reactive T cell receptors after Ad26.COV2.S vaccination. The TCR-sequenced set comprised approximately 30 samples: around 20 Ad26.COV2.S vaccine recipients, 5 placebo recipients and 8 SARS-CoV-2 convalescent individuals. Trial participants were randomized into five groups of five: low-dose or high-dose Ad26.COV2.S given once or twice, or placebo on both occasions. Throughout the experiments and outcome assessment, investigators stayed blinded to trial group allocation.

The immunoSEQ Assay was used to sequence TCRbeta CDR3 regions. After extraction, genomic DNA underwent amplification by bias-controlled multiplex PCR, followed by high-throughput sequencing. From the authors' description of their analysis: To quantify the absolute abundance of every unique TCRbeta CDR3 region, sequences were collapsed and filtered. T cell fraction was estimated by normalizing TCRbeta template counts to usable DNA, which was measured by amplifying reference genes present in all nucleated cells. Repertoire TCRs were annotated as SARS-CoV-2-specific when V gene, CDR3 amino acid sequence and J gene were exactly matched to a known reactive TCR set. The reference SARS-CoV-2 TCR set was obtained from MIRA and was filtered for enrichment in COVID-19-positive ImmuneCODE repertoires, whereby public or cross-reactive TCRs were removed. Using the MIRA antigens, annotated TCRs were further analysed by specific ORF or by position within an ORF. Breadth was defined as the number of annotated unique rearrangements divided by the total number of unique productive rearrangements, and depth was defined as the summed frequency of the annotated unique rearrangements. Group comparisons of TCR breadth used two-sided Wilcoxon rank-sum tests. This is the immuneACCESS table as TCRdb keeps it, with only in-frame sequences that have V and J called. A part of the clones is gone; compared with another copy, unresolved V genes explain less than half, and the rest is unexplained. V and J calls and clone size are those listed in that table; D and trimming were worked out from the DNA. The sample table holds roughly 300,000 clones, of which about 87% were seen once. The ten largest clones add up to around 6.4% of the sample.

A distance of 11 bases separates the germline ends of V and J, which lose 4 bases and 5 bases respectively. Counted from cysteine to phenylalanine, this CDR3 has 13 amino acids. The only DNA kept is the CDR3, 39 bases in frame from the first base. Reading the germline V gene (reference sequence) gives CDR1 LNHNV and CDR2 YYDKDF. Remarks on this clone: This clone's antigen is unknown. Per-base quality was not reported, and no clone a single base away is much larger than it.

General study outcomes and caveats: Comparing responses between vaccine doses or regimens was not something the study was powered to do. Comparable non-spike TCR breadth was observed between vaccine and placebo recipients, consistent with only spike being contained in the vaccine. Substantial breadth of spike-specific CD8+ and CD4+ T cell responses was reported after vaccination. Higher spike-specific TCR breadth was observed in Ad26.COV2.S recipients than in placebo recipients (P = 0.0014). The authors noted that the TCR breadth and depth analyses may have underestimated total T cell responses.

Sample treatment or condition, as interpreted from the label and publication: about 20 received Ad26.COV2.S at low or high dose, single or two shots; 5 received placebo; per-sample allocation not given. For vaccine and placebo recipients, the sequenced repertoires came from samples collected on day 63 after the first injection. In Cohort 1b, 25 to 30 adults aged 18-55 years were enrolled at a single site in Boston, USA, between 29 July and 7 August 2020. Ad26.COV2.S consisted of a replication-incompetent adenovirus type 26 vector by which a prefusion-stabilized SARS-CoV-2 spike protein from the original Wuhan strain was expressed.

This sequence uses TRBV15 and TRBJ2-5; a weak D assignment points to TRBD1 (5 bases agree). The source material was peripheral blood, sampled in a trial of Ad26.COV2.S vaccine versus placebo. The receptor's source is a person between 18 and 59 years old who received the Ad26.COV2.S COVID-19 vaccine or a placebo. This receptor carries the CDR3 CATSKLGRETQYF. The nucleotide sequence reads TGTGCCACCAGCAAGCTGGGGCGGGAGACCCAGTACTTC.